The TCR beta chain under discussion was sequenced for a study of blood T cells in healthy people across ages. About the research overall: Researchers report that template switching captured about one barcoded beta molecule per two T cells. The study's findings and limits: Whereas aged donors had fewer naive CD4+ cells, long-lived donors had more of them and higher diversity.

Comment on this clonotype: Antigen unknown.

J gave up 2 bases and V 4 bases, and 15 bases lay outside the gene matches. CDR1 LGHNA and CDR2 YSLEER come from the germline V gene. The length of the CDR3 is 18 residues. Next came a second PCR, run for about 7 to 12 cycles, which used a sample-barcoded 5' primer along with a J-beta primer mix. Via MiXCR, TCRdb re-called the 5' RACE reads, giving one row per CDR3 protein. This table has approximately 1,700,000 distinct CDR3 sequences, about two fifths appearing once. The chain carries TRBV4-3 and TRBJ1-2; 8 positions match TRBD1. Material for sequencing was blood. This TCR was recovered from a human donor in good health. The CDR3 DNA reads as TGCGCCAGCAGCCGCCTGCCAGGCGGACAGGGACTAAACTATGGCTACACCTTC. Translation: CASSRLPGGQGLNYGYTF.